This T cell receptor beta chain was identified during a study of T cells in localized non-small cell lung cancer. General study findings and limits: Uninvolved adjacent lung had higher T cell clonality than tumor and all other tissues. Among blood samples, higher T cell density accompanied longer overall survival. As only one tumor region underwent sequencing, heterogeneity remains possible. The appearance of a median roughly 56 of the top 100 tumor clones was seen in adjacent lung.

Germline CDR1 SGDLS, CDR2 YYNGEE. The CDR3 loop spans 14 amino acids. J gave up 3 bases and V 4 bases, and 3 bases lay outside the gene matches. Profiled with immunoSEQ multiplex PCR; TCRdb holds only in-frame clones, not every one. The sample holds 20,000 to 30,000 clones, 80% to 95% seen once. Of note for this clone: Its antigen is unidentified.

This material consisted of peripheral blood, taken before any cancer treatment. This clonotype was sampled from a female donor over 55 with stage II squamous cell lung carcinoma. The V call is TRBV9, the J call TRBJ2-1; the match to TRBD2 covers 8 bases. In DNA form, the CDR3 reads TGTGCCAGCAGCACAACTAGCGGCTACAATGAGCAGTTCTTC. This translates into CASSTTSGYNEQFF.